Listed below are T cell receptor beta chains from one sample, sequenced in a study of blood T cell repertoires in COVID-19. Generated by immunoSEQ multiplex PCR, the TCRdb table keeps only in-frame clones and is missing some. The table shows around 460,000 clones, with 85% to 90% occurring only once. The sequenced sample consisted of peripheral blood. The origin of the receptors is a man aged 18 to 29 with COVID-19, enrolled during active disease. Both conserved end residues are part of each CDR3. Fields, in order: clone size, V gene, D gene, J gene, CDR3 protein, CDR3 DNA. The D gene is left open where the match is weak. A row's size may be missing; if present it is once, few, many or a size class.

>once|TRBV24-1|NA|TRBJ2-3
CATSDGGPGTQYF
TGTGCCACCAGTGACGGAGGCCCAGGCACGCAGTATTTT
>NA|TRBV30|TRBD1|TRBJ2-3
CAWNTGTGGTDTQYF
TGTGCCTGGAATACCGGGACAGGGGGCACAGATACGCAGTATTTT
>NA|TRBV19|TRBD1|TRBJ1-5
CASSMRQGARGQPQHF
TGTGCCAGTAGTATGCGTCAGGGGGCGCGGGGTCAGCCCCAGCATTTT
>once|TRBV5-4|TRBD1|TRBJ1-2
CASSSTPLDRGQDGYTF
TGTGCCAGCAGCTCAACCCCACTCGACAGGGGGCAGGATGGCTACACCTTC
>NA|TRBV6-5|TRBD1|TRBJ2-7
CASSYKGQAVYEQYF
TGTGCCAGCAGTTACAAGGGACAGGCCGTATACGAGCAGTACTTC
>few|TRBV7-9|NA|TRBJ2-7
CASSPPRYSEQYF
TGTGCCAGCAGCCCTCCTCGGTATAGCGAGCAGTACTTC
>NA|TRBV5-4|TRBD1|TRBJ2-3
CASSSMSTGGADTQYF
TGTGCCAGCAGCTCCATGTCAACAGGGGGCGCCGATACGCAGTATTTT
>NA|TRBV19|NA|TRBJ2-7
CASQKGTYYEQYF
TGTGCCAGCCAGAAGGGGACTTACTACGAGCAGTACTTC
>NA|TRBV19|NA|TRBJ1-2
CASSIPGGSYGYTF
TGTGCCAGTAGTATCCCCGGGGGTTCCTATGGCTACACCTTC
>NA|TRBV21-1|NA|TRBJ1-4
CASIKDISGGTNEKLFF
TGTGCCAGCATCAAAGATATCTCGGGGGGCACTAATGAAAAACTGTTTTTT
>NA|TRBV7-9|NA|TRBJ2-1
CASSTIARPYNEQFF
TGTGCCAGCAGCACGATAGCAAGGCCCTACAATGAGCAGTTCTTC
>NA|TRBV5-4|TRBD2|TRBJ2-3
CASSFQAGVVDTQYF
TGTGCCAGCAGCTTCCAAGCGGGAGTGGTAGATACGCAGTATTTT